This TCR beta chain was retrieved from a study of T cell responses to AZD1222 COVID-19 vaccine. There are 17 residues in the CDR3. Germline V gene data show CDR1 as LGHNA and CDR2 as YNFKEQ. V was pared by 1 base and J by 2 bases, with 11 bases of the junction left unmatched. Turning to this clone: Its matching antigen is unknown.

Findings and caveats of the study: The sample set comprised mostly white British donors with more females, and clonal diversity was possibly underestimated. Regions 160-218 and 743-854 held dominance among vaccine-associated CD4 TCRs, which spanned spike.

Assay used: immunoSEQ multiplex PCR; TCRdb lists only in-frame clones, some missing. The sample shows 120,000 to 150,000 clones, approximately 90% of them seen only once. Sample: peripheral blood, taken on day 0 of AZD1222 vaccination. This clonotype originated in an adult in good health. The chain recombines TRBV4-2 with TRBJ2-7, with 7 positions matching TRBD2. CDR3 loop: CASSQGHLGGKPYEQYF. As DNA, the CDR3 is TGTGCCAGCAGCCAAGGACACCTCGGGGGGAAGCCCTACGAGCAGTACTTC.